The source of this T cell receptor (beta chain) is a study of identical twins (dated by TCRdb to the mid-2010s). For the study in its entirety: TCR alpha and beta repertoires from monozygotic twins, unrelated adults of various ages and cord blood were deep-sequenced to test whether fetal clonotypes persist. To rule out contamination, replicate twin experiments were performed at different times with different library preparation protocols. Overall results and qualifications from the work: Recombination models systematically underestimated out-of-frame TCR alpha sharing in monozygotic twins but agreed with sharing between unrelated individuals. Fewer insertions were carried by abundant cord blood beta clonotypes; a weaker similar trend was observed in young adult naive repertoires, while no such trend was observed in memory repertoires. Zero-insertion analyses could be partly confounded by invariant T cells such as MAIT and iNKT, although diverse VJ usage argued against such confounding for most clonotypes. The excess sharing between twins in beta out-of-frame sequences was weaker because fewer shared sequences reduced the signal-to-noise ratio. Out-of-frame TCR alpha sequences shared between twins showed an excess of low generation-probability sequences compared with coincidental sharing between unrelated individuals. Because the same donors could not be followed over many years, the conclusions relied on cross-sectional statistical analysis.

Details on this clonotype: It has no known antigen specificity. Base qualities are missing; no much larger clone stands one base away.

V drops 3 bases and J drops 3 bases, leaving 9 bases in between. According to the germline V gene (reference sequence), CDR1 reads MNHEY and CDR2 reads SMNVEV. Spanning cysteine to phenylalanine, the CDR3 consists of 13 amino acids. Only the CDR3 region is kept as DNA, spanning 39 bases read in frame from base 1. Every donor in the study was a healthy Caucasian. Miltenyi CD45RO+ enrichment and human naive T-cell isolation kits were used to isolate memory (CD45RO+) and naive T cells from PBMC. The method behind the library was 5' RACE. These reads were obtained on an Illumina HiSeq 2000. A universal primer binding site was added through template switching, and the final cDNA carried a unique molecular identifier so that TCR cDNA molecules could be counted accurately. Specific primers in the conserved constant-segment region were used to synthesize first-strand cDNA for the TCR alpha and beta chains. Each cDNA library was double barcoded, with a SMART-Mk sample barcode plus Illumina barcodes, to control for contamination. Two successive PCR steps introduced TruSeq adapter sequences along with Illumina sample barcodes. TCR alpha and beta cDNA libraries were sequenced on the Illumina HiSeq platform with custom primers. As for the original processing: MiGEC was used to process raw reads and extract unique molecular identifiers, and MiXCR was used to find CDR3 positions. For each individual, recombination models were inferred using an EM algorithm with the repgenHMM and IGoR tools. Shared clonotype analysis was performed with the tcR package in R, normalizing sharing by the product of cloneset sizes. To study raw recombination without the effects of thymic and clonal selection, out-of-frame nonproductive sequences were analyzed. TCRdb's own reprocessing of the public reads used fastp at Q25 and MiXCR and kept productive beta chains. Each record represents a unique CDR3 protein, reported with the most common genes and DNA among its rows. The V and J calls, along with clone size, are taken from TCRdb and not from the paper's own processing. For this sample the table gives roughly 250,000 distinct CDR3 sequences, of which over 11% were detected only once. The ten largest make up 8.5% to 10% of the sample.

The rearrangement joined TRBV27 to TRBJ2-7, with the D gene uncertain. The TCR sequence derives from a woman aged 18-35 years in good health. The sequencing input was memory (CD45RO+) T cells sorted from blood. The cell subset or site label on this specimen signifies: CD45RO+ enriched T cells. The DNA is as follows: TGTGCCAGCAGTTTGAAACAGCACTACGAGCAGTACTTC. Its coded protein is CASSLKQHYEQYF.